This entry is about one T cell receptor (beta chain). The authors' processing: Quantification of nucleated cells was approximated via reference gene primer amplification. Data came from immunoSEQ multiplex PCR; TCRdb stores just in-frame clones and leaves some out. That table gives V, J and clone size, and the DNA gave D and trimming. Here the sample spans some 260,000 clones, 65% to 90% being singletons. V lost 1 base to trimming and J lost 0 bases, with 7 bases between them. The CDR3 runs to 15 residues. The germline gives CDR1 SGHRS, CDR2 YFSETQ. This sample was taken from a study of blood T cell repertoires in COVID-19. Study summary: Researchers got acute and convalescent COVID-19 samples from the United States, Italy and Spain. T cells, B-cell-depleted T cells, or PBMCs provided the cDNA or gDNA that served as material.

This clonotype originated in a woman of 80 years or more with active or convalescent COVID-19. Sample: peripheral blood. The genes are TRBV5-1 and TRBJ2-2; a weak D match, TRBD1 (5 bases). DNA of the CDR3: TGCGCCAGCAGCTTGCGACAGACGAACACCGGGGAGCTGTTTTTT. Translation gives CASSLRQTNTGELFF.